Below, one TCR beta chain is given with its context. The antigen is undetermined. The CDR3 has 13 residues. Germline loops: CDR1 LGHDT, CDR2 YNNKEL (reference sequence). The authors generated TCR beta cDNA through 5'RACE template switching with UMIs. For each CDR3 protein, TCRdb gives one entry from its re-call of the 5' RACE reads, without DNA. Its table records 400,000 to 450,000 distinct CDR3 sequences. The source of the sample is a study of T cells expressing NK-cell markers. General study findings and limits: It remained uncertain whether the expanded NKG2C+ T cell clones were specific for HCMV antigens. More than 5 donors carried dominant NKG2C+ clonotypes that made up about 1.0-7.0% of their CD8+ T cells.

This chain joins TRBV3-1 and TRBJ1-1. This receptor was identified in a woman aged 18 to 75 in good health. The specimen sequenced was blood T cells: a sorted CD56 or NKG2C T cell subset, CD4+ or CD8+ T cells, or bulk PBMC T cells (not recorded which). The CDR3: CASSQWMNTEAFF.